The 31 T cell receptor beta chains given below trace back to one sample, sequenced in a study of T-cell reconstitution after alpha-beta-depleted transplantation in children. The library targeted TCRbeta and was prepared with unique molecular identifiers. TCRdb independently ran MiXCR on the PCR reads; one entry per CDR3 protein. The sample has hundreds of thousands of distinct CDR3 sequences, roughly 13% seen once. Source: PBMCs, mostly from graft donor cells, taken 360 days after TCRalphabeta/CD19-depleted stem cell transplant. The receptors were gathered from a male patient younger than 18 who had a stem cell transplant for acute myeloid leukemia, so the T cells may come from the graft donor.

This clonotype was observed a handful of times. This sequence joins TRBV5-1 and TRBJ2-7, with TRBD2 matching 11 bases. The CDR3 runs 14 residues. Germline loops: CDR1 SGHRS, CDR2 YFSETQ. After removal of 3 bases from V and 6 bases from J, the junction contained 5 bases not matched to a gene. The CDR3 bases are TGCGCCAGCAGCTCTTCTAGCGGGGGGAGCGAGCAGTACTTC. Amino acid sequence: CASSSSSGGSEQYF. Using reference TRBV5-1 and TRBJ2-7 for the parts outside the CDR3, the full variable domain is KAGVTQTPRYLIKTRGQQVTLSCSPISGHRSVSWYQQTPGQGLQFLFEYFSETQRNKGNFPGRFSGRQFSNSRSEMNVSTLELGDSALYLCASSSSSGGSEQYFGPGTRLTVT.

This clonotype was detected many times. V usage is TRBV29-1 and J usage is TRBJ2-1, with D tentatively TRBD2 (5 bases). Per germline, CDR1 SQVTM and CDR2 ANQGSEA. The CDR3 runs 16 residues. V dropped 0 bases and J dropped 0 bases, with 12 bases sitting between them. CDR3 DNA: TGCAGCGTTGAAGAAGGACGTGGGAGCTCCTACAATGAGCAGTTCTTC. Translated, it gives CSVEEGRGSSYNEQFF.

This rearrangement joins TRBV9 to TRBJ1-4; possibly TRBD1 for D (5 bases). Germline V gene lookup returns CDR1 SGDLS and CDR2 YYNGEE. The CDR3 covers 15 residues. Trimming took off 3 bases at V and 0 bases at J, with 9 bases between the two ends. CDR3 protein: CASSADNPTNEKLFF. CDR3 bases: TGTGCCAGCAGCGCGGACAATCCAACTAATGAAAAACTGTTTTTT.

In its sample, this clonotype was seen a few times. V gene TRBV4-1 combines with J gene TRBJ2-1, with 8 bases identical to TRBD2. Looked up from germline, CDR1 is MGHRA and CDR2 is YSYEKL. CDR3 length: 17 residues. The V segment lost 4 bases and the J segment 8 bases; nucleotides outside the gene matches: 16. The CDR3 protein is CASSLRTSGPKWDEQFF. The CDR3 coding sequence is TGCGCCAGCAGCCTGCGAACTAGCGGCCCCAAGTGGGATGAGCAGTTCTTC.

This clonotype was recorded at least ten times. The V and J genes are TRBV29-1 and TRBJ2-3, with TRBD2 identical over 9 bases. The germline gives CDR1 SQVTM, CDR2 ANQGSEA. After removal of 5 bases from V and 7 bases from J, the junction contained 7 bases not matched to a gene. CDR3 length: 13 amino acids. The CDR3, as DNA: TGCAGCGTTTTGCGGGAGGGCCTGAATACGCAGTATTTT. It encodes CSVLREGLNTQYF.

This chain joins TRBV6-5 and TRBJ2-1; 12 bases fit TRBD2. Trimming at V came to 0 bases and at J to 6 bases, leaving 9 bases not matched to a gene. The CDR3 totals 18 residues. Germline lookup yields CDR1 MNHEY and CDR2 SVGAGI. CDR3 sequence: CASSYSRLAGGYANEQFF. CDR3 sequence (DNA): TGTGCCAGCAGTTACTCGCGGCTAGCGGGAGGGTACGCCAATGAGCAGTTCTTC.

The rearrangement links TRBV6-5 to TRBJ2-7, with D possibly being TRBD2 (6 bases). Looked up from germline, CDR1 is MNHEY and CDR2 is SVGAGI. The CDR3 is 11 residues long. The V end was cut by 6 bases, the J end by 12 bases, with 15 bases between. Written as DNA, the CDR3 is TGTGCCAGCAGCAGACTAGACCGCACGTACTTC. Its protein product is CASSRLDRTYF.

The chain employs TRBV29-1 and TRBJ2-5; 10 bases agree with TRBD2. The CDR3 length is 20 residues. J gave up 7 bases and V 0 bases, and 23 bases lay outside the gene matches. Per germline, CDR1 SQVTM and CDR2 ANQGSEA. CDR3 in DNA: TGCAGCGTTGAAGATCTAAGGGGGGCAAGCGGGAGGGCCCCTTATGGGACCCAGTACTTC. Translation: CSVEDLRGASGRAPYGTQYF.

This chain connects TRBV7-3 to TRBJ1-3; 7 nucleotides agree with TRBD1. The germline CDR1 and CDR2 sequences are SGHTA and FQGTGA. CDR3 length: 16 residues. After removal of 4 bases from V and 0 bases from J, the junction contained 6 bases not matched to a gene. CDR3 region: CASSSGDRVSGNTIYF. The CDR3 DNA reads as TGTGCCAGCAGCTCAGGGGACAGAGTCTCTGGAAACACCATATATTTT.

This clonotype was seen many times. The chain links TRBV7-6 to TRBJ2-7; 8 nucleotides match TRBD2. Germline-derived CDR1 and CDR2 are SGHVS and FNYEAQ. The CDR3 has 16 amino acids. V lost 4 bases, J lost 6 bases, and 14 bases stayed unmatched. The CDR3 sequence: CASSSGRGSGIREQYF. CDR3 nucleotide sequence: TGTGCCAGCAGCTCAGGCAGGGGTAGCGGGATTCGCGAGCAGTACTTC.

This chain connects TRBV20-1 to TRBJ2-7; the D is unclear. V was pared by 2 bases and J by 5 bases, with 4 bases between. Germline V lookup: CDR1 DFQATT, CDR2 SNEGSKA (reference sequence). This CDR3 has 10 amino acids. As DNA, the CDR3 is TGCAGTGCTAGATTCCACGAGCAGTACTTC. This codes for CSARFHEQYF.

This clonotype was picked up many times. The chain carries TRBV27 and TRBJ2-1; possibly TRBD1 for D (5 bases). This CDR3 has 17 amino acids. V shed 2 bases and J shed 5 bases, with 19 bases lying between them. Germline V CDR1 and CDR2: MNHEY, SMNVEV (reference sequence). CDR3 amino acids: CASSLTPGSYLNNEQFF. The DNA for the CDR3 is TGTGCCAGCAGTTTAACCCCAGGGTCCTATCTAAACAATGAGCAGTTCTTC.

The DNA of the CDR3 is TGTGCCTGGAGTCACCGAGGACTAGCGGGTTCCTACGAGCAGTACTTC. Protein product: CAWSHRGLAGSYEQYF. The V call is TRBV30, the J call TRBJ2-7; TRBD2 agrees at 11 bases. V was clipped by 2 bases and J by 1 base; unmatched bases: 7. The CDR3 runs 16 residues. The germline CDR1 and CDR2 sequences are GTSNPN and SVGIG (reference sequence).

The sample holds a few counts of this clonotype. V is TRBV28 and J is TRBJ2-5; D remains unclear. V shed 3 bases and J shed 5 bases, with 10 bases lying between them. The CDR3 loop spans 13 amino acids. Germline V lookup: CDR1 MDHEN, CDR2 SYDVKM. CDR3 bases: TGTGCCAGCAGTTTTCGAATAGGGGAGACCCAGTACTTC. Translation gives CASSFRIGETQYF.

CDR3 in DNA: TGTGCCAGCAGTTCCCCAGGACTAGCGGACACCTACGAGCAGTACTTC. This sequence encodes CASSSPGLADTYEQYF. The chain recombines TRBV12-3 or TRBV12-4 with TRBJ2-7; TRBD2 agrees at 10 bases. The CDR3 extends over 16 amino acids. After removal of 4 bases from V and 2 bases from J, the junction contained 8 bases not matched to a gene.

This clonotype was counted a few times. J is TRBJ2-1 and V is TRBV7-2; TRBD2 matches at 9 bases. This CDR3 has 17 amino acids. Germline V gene sequence: CDR1 SGHTA, CDR2 FQGNSA. V dropped 0 bases and J dropped 6; count of bases not matched to a gene: 9. The CDR3 is CASSLARAGGPFNEQFF. CDR3 DNA: TGTGCCAGCAGCTTAGCGCGGGCGGGAGGGCCCTTCAATGAGCAGTTCTTC. The full variable domain, its missing parts supplied by reference TRBV7-2 and TRBJ2-1, is GAGVSQSPSNKVTEKGKDVELRCDPISGHTALYWYRQSLGQGLEFLIYFQGNSAPDKSGLPSDRFSAERTGGSVSTLTIQRTQQEDSAVYLCASSLARAGGPFNEQFFGPGTRLTVL.

About this clonotype itself: At one end, the junction sequence differs from germline, possibly due to a read error. The chain recombines TRBV5-4 with TRBJ2-3; TRBD2 aligns across 7 bases. This CDR3 has 16 amino acids. Germline CDR1 SGHNT, CDR2 YYREEE (reference sequence). CDR3 amino acids: CSSSLTGGLSTDTQYF. The CDR3 DNA sequence: TGTTCCAGCAGCTTGACGGGGGGACTCTCCACAGATACGCAGTATTTT.

This clonotype was counted a few times. The junction and the germline gene differ at one end; a read error may be behind it. This chain connects TRBV5-1 to TRBJ2-7; tentatively, D is TRBD2 (5 bases). Germline CDR1 SGHRS, CDR2 YFSETQ. There are 12 residues in the CDR3. The CDR3, as DNA: TGCGCCAGCAGGTTGGCGGGTTACGAGCAGTACTTC. It encodes CASRLAGYEQYF.

This clonotype was seen a few times. This chain links TRBV28 with TRBJ1-5; D not resolved. Germline V lookup: CDR1 MDHEN, CDR2 SYDVKM. The CDR3 contains 14 residues. The V gene lost 3 bases and the J gene lost 5 bases, with 11 bases spanning the gap. The CDR3 nucleotides are TGTGCCAGCAGTTTGGCGACCGAATATCAGCCCCAGCATTTT. It specifies CASSLATEYQPQHF.

This clonotype has ten or more counts. In DNA form, the CDR3 reads TGTGCCAGCAGTTTACCGGTCCGGGGCAATCAGCCCCAGCATTTT. Amino acids: CASSLPVRGNQPQHF. The gene calls are TRBV28 and TRBJ1-5, with D hard to call. Trimming shortened V by 2 bases and J by 2 bases, and 10 bases separated the two germline ends. Germline V gene data show CDR1 as MDHEN and CDR2 as SYDVKM. The CDR3 is 15 residues long.

This clonotype came up many times. The J gene is TRBJ1-1, the V gene TRBV28; D is unresolved. Germline CDR1 reads MDHEN; CDR2 reads SYDVKM. The CDR3 spans 13 residues. The V and J ends lost 6 bases and 4 bases respectively, with 12 bases between them. This chain's CDR3 is CASRHLLSTEAFF. For the CDR3, the DNA is TGTGCCAGCAGACACCTATTGAGCACTGAAGCTTTCTTT.

This clonotype appeared a few times. J is TRBJ2-7 and V is TRBV21-1; TRBD2, the table's D call, lacks a check against the DNA. TRBV21-1 is flagged as a pseudogene. The CDR3 extends over 18 amino acids. DNA for the CDR3: TGTGCCAGCAGCAAAACTATTACCCCAGCGGGTGGGTCCTACGAGCAGTACTTC. It codes for CASSKTITPAGGSYEQYF.

Only a few counts were recorded for this clonotype. The chain employs TRBV4-3 and TRBJ2-1, with 11 bases fitting TRBD1. Germline CDR1 LGHNA, CDR2 YSLEER. Unmatched junction bases numbered 7, after V lost 8 bases and J lost 7 bases. The CDR3 spans 14 residues. CDR3 nucleotide sequence: TGCGCCAGCGGAAGGACAGGGGGCACAAATGAGCAGTTCTTC. It is translated as CASGRTGGTNEQFF.

This clonotype was seen a few times. The chain uses TRBV20-1 and TRBJ2-7; the D is unclear. This CDR3 has 12 residues. Trimming pared 6 bases from V and 5 bases from J, leaving 14 bases between. Germline CDR1 DFQATT, CDR2 SNEGSKA (reference sequence). CDR3 residues: CSAPLVTDEQYF. The DNA for the CDR3 is TGCAGTGCGCCCCTCGTGACCGACGAGCAGTACTTC.

This clonotype appeared a few times. The chain links TRBV10-3 to TRBJ2-2, with D possibly matching TRBD1 (5 bases). In germline, CDR1 is ENHRY, CDR2 SYGVKD. Deletions cut 3 bases from V and 5 bases from J, with 13 bases between. This CDR3 spans 15 amino acids. The CDR3 region has the DNA TGTGCCATCAGTGAATGGCAGGGTTTAACCGGGGAGCTGTTTTTT. Protein product: CAISEWQGLTGELFF.

In its sample, this clonotype was seen many times. The CDR3 nucleotides read TGTGCCAGCAGCTCCGGGGGCGGGATGCCAGATACGCAGTATTTT. Translated: CASSSGGGMPDTQYF. The rearrangement joins TRBV7-2 to TRBJ2-3, with D possibly called TRBD1 or TRBD2 (6 bases each). This CDR3 spans 15 amino acids. The ends were cut back, 4 bases at V and 4 bases at J, with 15 bases in the middle. Germline CDR1 is SGHTA and CDR2 is FQGNSA.

The chain recombines TRBV9 with TRBJ2-3; 12 bases agree with TRBD2. The CDR3 spans 17 residues. V was pared by 2 bases and J by 4 bases, with 8 bases of the junction left unmatched. Per the germline V gene, CDR1 is SGDLS and CDR2 is YYNGEE. For the CDR3, the DNA is TGTGCCAGCAGCGTCAGGACTAGCGGGATCGGGGCAGATACGCAGTATTTT. Translating gives CASSVRTSGIGADTQYF.

The sample holds a few counts of this clonotype. The chain links TRBV29-1 to TRBJ2-2, with TRBD2 matching 12 bases. In germline, CDR1 is SQVTM, CDR2 ANQGSEA. CDR3 length equals 13 residues. Unmatched junction bases numbered 5, after V lost 8 bases and J lost 7 bases. CDR3: CSIQTSGSGELFF. CDR3 bases: TGCAGCATCCAGACTAGCGGGAGCGGGGAGCTGTTTTTT.

Ten or more counts support this clonotype. The chain couples TRBV6-2 or TRBV6-3 to TRBJ1-2, with D possibly TRBD1 on 6 matching bases. This CDR3 is 13 amino acids long. From germline, CDR1 is MNHEY and CDR2 SVGEGT. Trimming left V 4 bases short and J 2 bases short, with 8 bases between. The CDR3 reads CASSFTGNYGYTF. The CDR3 coding sequence is TGTGCCAGCAGTTTTACAGGGAACTATGGCTACACCTTC.

J is TRBJ2-7 and V is TRBV11-2; D is uncertain. This CDR3 spans 11 amino acids. V lost 4 bases and J 5 bases, leaving 6 bases between the germline ends. Germline V lookup: CDR1 SGHAT, CDR2 FQNNGV. The CDR3 bases are TGTGCCAGCAGCTGGTCGAACGAGCAGTACTTC. It specifies CASSWSNEQYF.

The table lists this clonotype with many counts. The chain employs TRBV29-1 and TRBJ2-7, with 11 nucleotides matching TRBD2. The CDR3 sequence is 19 residues long. The V gene end was trimmed by 4 bases and the J gene end by 0 bases; junction bases not matched to a gene: 17. Germline V gives CDR1 SQVTM, CDR2 ANQGSEA. The CDR3 nucleotides are TGCAGCGTTGCACCTCAACCGGGACTAGCGGATTACAGCTCCTACGAGCAGTACTTC. Amino acids: CSVAPQPGLADYSSYEQYF.